Presented here are 18 T cell receptor beta chains from one specimen sequenced in a study of shared clonotypes between healthy human individuals. Generated by immunoSEQ multiplex PCR, the TCRdb table keeps only in-frame clones and is missing some. The sample yields roughly 200,000 clones, about 66% seen once. The material sequenced was memory CD4+ T cells sorted from blood. Subset of the sample: CD45RA-negative fraction. The receptors come from a man between 25 and 39 years old in good health.

This clone was counted once. The rearrangement links TRBV14 to TRBJ2-3; TRBD1 matches 8 bases. Germline-derived CDR1 and CDR2 are SGHDN and FVKESK. Trimming at V came to 4 bases and at J to 2 bases, leaving 5 bases not matched to a gene. The CDR3 has 15 amino acids. This chain's CDR3 is CASSRLGQVTDTQYF. DNA for the CDR3: TGTGCCAGCAGCCGGTTGGGACAGGTCACAGATACGCAGTATTTT.

The gene calls are TRBV2 and TRBJ1-5; a weak D match, TRBD1 (6 bases). In germline, CDR1 is SNHLY, CDR2 FYNNEI. The length of the CDR3 is 13 residues. Trimming removed 8 bases at V and 4 bases at J, with 12 bases between. The CDR3 nucleotides read TGTGCCAGCGCCGGGGACACTAATCAGCCCCAGCATTTT. This sequence encodes CASAGDTNQPQHF. The entire variable domain, with the rest obtained from reference TRBV2 and TRBJ1-5, is as follows: EPEVTQTPSHQVTQMGQEVILRCVPISNHLYFYWYRQILGQKVEFLVSFYNNEISEKSEIFDDQFSVERPDGSNFTLKIRSTKLEDSAMYFCASAGDTNQPQHFGDGTRLSIL.

Ten or more counts support this clone. J is TRBJ2-4 and V is TRBV6-1; the D gene is possibly TRBD2 (6 bases). Trimming stripped 0 bases from V and 0 bases from J, with 12 bases between. The CDR3 consists of 17 residues. Germline CDR1 and CDR2: MNHNS and SASEGT. The CDR3 region is CASSEARAGGAKNIQYF. In DNA form, the CDR3 reads TGTGCCAGCAGTGAAGCGAGGGCCGGGGGAGCCAAAAACATTCAGTACTTC.

V usage is TRBV5-1 and J usage is TRBJ2-7; TRBD1 matches at 11 bases. This CDR3 is built from 14 residues. V gave up 1 base and J gave up 6 bases; unmatched junction bases: 3. Germline CDR1 SGHRS, CDR2 YFSETQ. CDR3 region: CASSLWGTGGEQYF. For the CDR3, the DNA is TGCGCCAGCAGCTTGTGGGGGACAGGGGGCGAGCAGTACTTC.

This clone was recorded a few times. Other DNA sequences in the same sample also yield this CDR3. The rearrangement links TRBV18 to TRBJ2-3; no clear D gene. The CDR3 is 12 amino acids. V was shortened by 5 bases and J by 0 bases, with 3 bases between the two germline ends. The germline V gene has CDR1 KGHSH and CDR2 LQKENI. The CDR3 region is CASSGSTDTQYF. CDR3 nucleotide sequence: TGTGCCAGCTCAGGAAGCACAGATACGCAGTATTTT.

The chain employs TRBV28 and TRBJ2-1; D is unresolved. CDR3 length: 14 amino acids. Germline V CDR1 and CDR2: MDHEN, SYDVKM. The V gene lost 2 bases and the J gene lost 12 bases, with 17 bases spanning the gap. The CDR3 bases are TGTGCCAGCAGTTTACCCCAACTGGGTGGGCGGCAGTTCTTC. It is translated as CASSLPQLGGRQFF. The full variable domain, with the rest looked up from reference TRBV28 and TRBJ2-1, is DVKVTQSSRYLVKRTGEKVFLECVQDMDHENMFWYRQDPGLGLRLIYFSYDVKMKEKGDIPEGYSVSREKKERFSLILESASTNQTSMYLCASSLPQLGGRQFFGPGTRLTVL.

The rearrangement links TRBV2 to TRBJ1-5; D remains unclear. The CDR3 totals 13 residues. CDR1 and CDR2 (germline): SNHLY, FYNNEI. The V end was cut by 1 base, the J end by 6 bases, with 7 bases between. The CDR3 loop reads CASSEELGQPQHF. CDR3 bases: TGTGCCAGCAGTGAAGAGTTGGGTCAGCCCCAGCATTTT.

The CDR3 protein is CAISEPAGTGGPTDTQYF. The CDR3 nucleotides are TGTGCCATCAGTGAGCCAGCCGGGACAGGCGGACCTACAGATACGCAGTATTTT. The chain links TRBV10-3 to TRBJ2-3; 8 bases map to TRBD1. Unmatched junction bases numbered 13, after V lost 2 bases and J lost 3 bases. CDR3 length: 18 amino acids. Germline CDR1 and CDR2: ENHRY and SYGVKD.

The rearrangement links TRBV27 to TRBJ1-2, with TRBD1 identical over 8 bases. CDR1 is MNHEY and CDR2 is SMNVEV in the germline V gene (reference sequence). The CDR3 runs 14 residues. V lost 3 bases, J lost 7 bases, and 7 bases stayed unmatched. In DNA form, the CDR3 reads TGTGCCAGCAGTTTGGGGGGGACAGGCTTTGGCTACACCTTC. Translated: CASSLGGTGFGYTF.

This rearrangement joins TRBV28 to TRBJ1-2; weak D call: TRBD1 (5 bases). Germline-derived CDR1 and CDR2 are MDHEN and SYDVKM. Between the trimmed V and J ends, which lost 2 bases and 6 bases, there was a span of 10 bases. CDR3 length: 13 amino acids. CDR3: CASSLRGVDGYTF. The CDR3, as DNA: TGTGCCAGCAGTTTAAGGGGAGTGGATGGCTACACCTTC.

The rearrangement uses TRBV27 and TRBJ1-2; 7 nucleotides agree with TRBD1. This CDR3 region has 14 residues. CDR1 and CDR2 from the germline V gene are MNHEY and SMNVEV (reference sequence). The ends lost 6 bases at V and 5 bases at J; junction bases unmatched: 9. DNA of the CDR3: TGTGCCAGCAGCGCGCAGGGGGGCTCGTATGGCTACACCTTC. It yields the protein CASSAQGGSYGYTF.

With respect to this clone: The sample holds other DNA sequences that translate to the same CDR3. The chain carries TRBV6-5 and TRBJ2-7, with a weak D call TRBD1 (6 bases). The CDR3 covers 12 residues. Trimming took off 6 bases at V and 3 bases at J, with 9 bases between the two ends. Looked up from germline, CDR1 is MNHEY and CDR2 is SVGAGI. The CDR3: CASRTGYYEQYF. In nucleotides, the CDR3 is TGTGCCAGCAGGACAGGATACTACGAGCAGTACTTC.

This clone was detected a few times. V and J are TRBV30 and TRBJ1-5; D unresolved. The germline gives CDR1 GTSNPN, CDR2 SVGIG (reference sequence). This CDR3 is built from 15 residues. V lost 2 bases, J lost 7 bases, and 18 bases lay in between. CDR3 DNA sequence: TGTGCCTGGAGTATGAACCGCCTCCAAAGGCAGCCCCAGCATTTT. Its translation: CAWSMNRLQRQPQHF.

CDR3 sequence reads: CASSLVIGLISGANVLTF. CDR3 in DNA: TGTGCCAGCAGCTTAGTGATAGGCCTAATCTCTGGGGCCAACGTCCTGACTTTC. This chain links TRBV11-2 with TRBJ2-6; D is unclear. Germline lookup yields CDR1 SGHAT and CDR2 FQNNGV. The CDR3 is 18 residues long. Trimming left V 1 base short and J 0 bases short, with 13 bases between.

The CDR3 region is CAISTGATDTQYF. Here the CDR3 DNA reads TGTGCCATCAGTACAGGGGCCACAGATACGCAGTATTTT. The V and J genes are TRBV10-3 and TRBJ2-3; 7 bases are a match to TRBD1. This CDR3 region has 13 residues. V lost 5 bases, J lost 2 bases, and 1 base stayed unmatched. Germline CDR1 is ENHRY and CDR2 is SYGVKD.

The table lists this clone with a count of one. The V gene is TRBV6-1, the J gene TRBJ2-2, with 11 bases identical to TRBD1. The germline gives CDR1 MNHNS, CDR2 SASEGT. Germline trimming cut 7 bases from V and 4 bases from J; bases unmatched to any gene: 5. This CDR3 has 15 amino acids. CDR3 residues: CASKMGQGGTGELFF. In nucleotides, the CDR3 is TGTGCCAGCAAGATGGGACAGGGGGGCACCGGGGAGCTGTTTTTT.

In this sample, this clone turned up once. V and J are TRBV6-1 and TRBJ1-2, with D unclear. Germline loops: CDR1 MNHNS, CDR2 SASEGT. The germline V and J ends were trimmed by 8 bases and 5 bases, with 6 bases remaining between them. This CDR3 comprises 10 residues. The CDR3: CASSKYGYTF. Written as DNA, the CDR3 is TGTGCCAGCTCCAAATATGGCTACACCTTC.

The chain has TRBV5-1 and TRBJ2-2, with D perhaps TRBD1 (6 bases). Germline V CDR1 and CDR2: SGHRS, YFSETQ. CDR3 size: 14 residues. Trimming took 3 bases from V and 3 from J, leaving 9 bases between them. The CDR3 protein is CASSWGQHTGELFF. DNA for the CDR3: TGCGCCAGCAGCTGGGGACAACACACCGGGGAGCTGTTTTTT.